What follows describes a single TCR beta chain. Its antigen is undetermined. The protocol was immunoSEQ multiplex PCR, while the TCRdb copy is restricted to in-frame clones and leaves out a portion. The data show over 2 million clones, 85% to 95% seen once. The record originates from a study of shared clonotypes between healthy human individuals. Findings of the study overall: Several donors showed sharing of about 4.6% of naive CD4 clonotypes. Larger richness was generally estimated for naive than memory subsets.

Adults of Caucasian background living in Nashville, Tennessee made up all donors. The TCR comes from a young man in good health. The sequenced sample consisted of naive CD4+ T cells sorted from blood. Subset specified: CD45RA+ positively selected.

DNA for the CDR3: TGTGCCTGGAACTTCGGGGCAGCTTTTACCGGGGAGCTGTTTTTT. It codes for CAWNFGAAFTGELFF. The chain has TRBV30 and TRBJ2-2; tentatively, D is TRBD1 or TRBD2 (5 bases each). Germline V gene lookup returns CDR1 GTSNPN and CDR2 SVGIG (reference sequence). The CDR3 spans 15 residues. The V gene lost 4 bases and the J gene lost 5 bases, with 17 bases spanning the gap.